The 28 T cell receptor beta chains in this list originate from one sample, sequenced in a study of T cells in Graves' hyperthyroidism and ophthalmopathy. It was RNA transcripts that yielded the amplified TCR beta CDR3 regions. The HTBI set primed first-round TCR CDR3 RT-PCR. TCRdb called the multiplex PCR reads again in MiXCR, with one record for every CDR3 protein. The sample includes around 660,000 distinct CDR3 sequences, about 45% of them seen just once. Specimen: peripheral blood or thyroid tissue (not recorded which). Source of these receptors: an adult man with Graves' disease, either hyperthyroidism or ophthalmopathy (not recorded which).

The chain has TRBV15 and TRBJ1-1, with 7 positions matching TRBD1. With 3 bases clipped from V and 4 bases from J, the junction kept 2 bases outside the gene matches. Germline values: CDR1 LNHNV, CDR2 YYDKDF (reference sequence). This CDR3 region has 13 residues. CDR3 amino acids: CATSSDRATEAFF. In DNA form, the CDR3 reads TGTGCCACCAGCAGTGACAGGGCCACTGAAGCTTTCTTT.

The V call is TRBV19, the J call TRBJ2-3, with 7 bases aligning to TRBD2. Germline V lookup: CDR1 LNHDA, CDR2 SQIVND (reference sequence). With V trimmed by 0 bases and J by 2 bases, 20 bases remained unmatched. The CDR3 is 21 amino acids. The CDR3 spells CASSIDEGLGRPLLDTDTQYF. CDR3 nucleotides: TGTGCCAGTAGTATAGACGAAGGACTAGGCAGGCCGTTGTTGGACACAGATACGCAGTATTTT.

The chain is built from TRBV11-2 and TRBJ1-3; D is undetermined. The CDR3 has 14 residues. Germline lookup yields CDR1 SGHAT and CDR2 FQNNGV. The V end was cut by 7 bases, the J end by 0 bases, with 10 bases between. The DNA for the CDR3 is TGTGCCAGCAAACTCTTGGGCTCTGGAAACACCATATATTTT. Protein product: CASKLLGSGNTIYF.

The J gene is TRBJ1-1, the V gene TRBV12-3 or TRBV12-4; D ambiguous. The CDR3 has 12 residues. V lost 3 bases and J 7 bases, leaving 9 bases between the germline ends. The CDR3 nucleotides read TGTGCCAGCAGTTTCGGCCGAGATGAAGCTTTCTTT. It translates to CASSFGRDEAFF.

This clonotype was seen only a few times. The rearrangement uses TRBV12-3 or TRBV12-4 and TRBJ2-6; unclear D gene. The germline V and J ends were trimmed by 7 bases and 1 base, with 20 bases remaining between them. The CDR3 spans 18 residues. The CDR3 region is CASILGHGDGSGANVLTF. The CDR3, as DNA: TGTGCCAGCATCCTTGGTCACGGAGACGGATCTGGGGCCAACGTCCTGACTTTC.

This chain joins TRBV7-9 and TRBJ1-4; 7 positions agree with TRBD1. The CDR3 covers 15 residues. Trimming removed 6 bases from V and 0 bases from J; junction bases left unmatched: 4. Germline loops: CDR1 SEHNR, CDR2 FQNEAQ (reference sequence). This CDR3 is CASSDQGATNEKLFF. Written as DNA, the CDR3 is TGTGCCAGCAGTGACCAGGGGGCAACTAATGAAAAACTGTTTTTT. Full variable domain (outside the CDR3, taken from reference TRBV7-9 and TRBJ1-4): DTGVSQNPRHKITKRGQNVTFRCDPISEHNRLYWYRQTLGQGPEFLTYFQNEAQLEKSRLLSDRFSAERPKGSFSTLEIQRTEQGDSAMYLCASSDQGATNEKLFFGSGTQLSVL.

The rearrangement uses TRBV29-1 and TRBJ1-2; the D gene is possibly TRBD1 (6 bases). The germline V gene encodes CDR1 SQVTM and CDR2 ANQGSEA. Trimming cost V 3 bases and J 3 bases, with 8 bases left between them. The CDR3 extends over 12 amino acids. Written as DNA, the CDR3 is TGCAGCGTTGAGGGGGCGGACTATGGCTACACCTTC. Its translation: CSVEGADYGYTF. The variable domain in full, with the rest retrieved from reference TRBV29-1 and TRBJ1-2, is SAVISQKPSRDICQRGTSLTIQCQVDSQVTMMFWYRQQPGQSLTLIATANQGSEATYESGFVIDKFPISRPNLTFSTLTVSNMSPEDSSIYLCSVEGADYGYTFGSGTRLTVV.

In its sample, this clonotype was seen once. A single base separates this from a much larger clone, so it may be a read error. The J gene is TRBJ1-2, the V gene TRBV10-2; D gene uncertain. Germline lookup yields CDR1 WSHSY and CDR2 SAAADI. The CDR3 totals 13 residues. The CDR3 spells CASSERKNYDYTF. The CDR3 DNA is TGCGCCAGCAGTGAGAGGAAAAACTATGACTACACCTTC.

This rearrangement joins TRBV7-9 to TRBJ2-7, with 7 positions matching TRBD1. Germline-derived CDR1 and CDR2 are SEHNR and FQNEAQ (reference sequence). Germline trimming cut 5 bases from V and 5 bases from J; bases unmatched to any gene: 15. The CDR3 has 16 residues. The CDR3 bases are TGTGCCAGCAGCCCCCGAAGCAGGGGGATTGGGCACGAGCAGTACTTC. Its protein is CASSPRSRGIGHEQYF.

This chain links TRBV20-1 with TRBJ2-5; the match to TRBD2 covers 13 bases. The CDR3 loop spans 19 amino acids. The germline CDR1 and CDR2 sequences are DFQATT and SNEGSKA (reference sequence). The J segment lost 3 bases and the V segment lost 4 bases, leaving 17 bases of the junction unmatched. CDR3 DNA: TGCAGTGCTAAACTCCCGCCCAACCCGGGACTAGCGGGAAAAGAGACCCAGTACTTC. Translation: CSAKLPPNPGLAGKETQYF.

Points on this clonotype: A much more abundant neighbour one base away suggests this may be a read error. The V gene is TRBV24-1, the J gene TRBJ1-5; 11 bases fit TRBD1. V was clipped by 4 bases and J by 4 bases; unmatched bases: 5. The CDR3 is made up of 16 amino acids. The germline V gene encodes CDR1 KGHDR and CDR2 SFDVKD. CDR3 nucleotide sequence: TGTGCCACCAGTGAAGGGACAGGGGGGACAAATCAGCCCCAGCATTTT. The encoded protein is CATSEGTGGTNQPQHF.

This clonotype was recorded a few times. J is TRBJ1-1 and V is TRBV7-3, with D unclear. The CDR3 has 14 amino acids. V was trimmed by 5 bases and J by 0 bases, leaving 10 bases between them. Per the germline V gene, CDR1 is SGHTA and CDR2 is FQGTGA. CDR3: CASSQASLNTEAFF. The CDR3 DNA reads TGTGCCAGCAGCCAAGCTTCGCTGAACACTGAAGCTTTCTTT.

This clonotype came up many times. CDR3 DNA: TGTGCCAGCCCGGCCGCAAATTCACCCCTCCACTTT. This gives the protein CASPAANSPLHF. The chain uses TRBV27 and TRBJ1-6; D is unresolved. Looked up from germline, CDR1 is MNHEY and CDR2 is SMNVEV (reference sequence). Trimming cost V 8 bases and J 7 bases, with 9 bases left between them. The CDR3 totals 12 residues.

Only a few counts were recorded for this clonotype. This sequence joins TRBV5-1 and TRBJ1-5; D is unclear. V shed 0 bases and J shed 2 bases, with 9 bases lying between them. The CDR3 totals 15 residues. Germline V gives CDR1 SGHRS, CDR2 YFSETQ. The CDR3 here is CASSLAGSRNQPQHF. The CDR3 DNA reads TGCGCCAGCAGCTTGGCGGGGAGCCGCAATCAGCCCCAGCATTTT.

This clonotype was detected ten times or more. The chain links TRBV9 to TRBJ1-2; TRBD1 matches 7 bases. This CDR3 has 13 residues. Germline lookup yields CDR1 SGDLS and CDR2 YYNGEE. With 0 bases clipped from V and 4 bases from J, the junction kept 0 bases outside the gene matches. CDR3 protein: CASSVGDSYGYTF. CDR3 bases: TGTGCCAGCAGCGTAGGGGACAGCTATGGCTACACCTTC.

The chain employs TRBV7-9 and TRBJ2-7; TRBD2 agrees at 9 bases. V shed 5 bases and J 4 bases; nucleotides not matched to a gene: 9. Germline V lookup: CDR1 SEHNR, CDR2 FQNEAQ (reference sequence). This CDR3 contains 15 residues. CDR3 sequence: CASSPTSGGLYEQYF. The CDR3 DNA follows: TGTGCCAGCAGCCCGACTAGCGGAGGTCTGTACGAGCAGTACTTC.

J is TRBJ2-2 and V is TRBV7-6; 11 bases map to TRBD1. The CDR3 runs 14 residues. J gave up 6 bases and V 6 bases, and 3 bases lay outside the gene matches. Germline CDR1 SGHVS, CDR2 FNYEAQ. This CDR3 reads CASSRTGGAGELFF. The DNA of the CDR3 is TGTGCCAGCAGTAGGACAGGGGGCGCCGGGGAGCTGTTTTTT.

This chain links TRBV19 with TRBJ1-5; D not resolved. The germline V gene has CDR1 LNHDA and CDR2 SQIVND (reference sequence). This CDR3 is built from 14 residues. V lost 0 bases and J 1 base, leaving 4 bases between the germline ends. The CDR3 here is CASSIDLSNQPQHF. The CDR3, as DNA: TGTGCCAGTAGTATAGATCTGAGCAATCAGCCCCAGCATTTT.

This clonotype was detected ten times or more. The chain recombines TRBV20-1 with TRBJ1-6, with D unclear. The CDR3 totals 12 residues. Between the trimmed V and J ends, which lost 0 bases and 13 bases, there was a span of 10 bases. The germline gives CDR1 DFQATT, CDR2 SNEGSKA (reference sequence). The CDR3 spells CSARDAGGPLHF. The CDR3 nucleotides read TGCAGTGCTAGAGATGCCGGCGGTCCCCTCCACTTT.

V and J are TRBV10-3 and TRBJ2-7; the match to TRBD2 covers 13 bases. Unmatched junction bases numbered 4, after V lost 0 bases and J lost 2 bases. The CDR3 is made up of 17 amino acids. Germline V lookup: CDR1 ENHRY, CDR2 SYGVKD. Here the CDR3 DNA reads TGTGCCATCAGTGAGTCCGGCGGACTAGCGGGAGCCTACGAGCAGTACTTC. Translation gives CAISESGGLAGAYEQYF.

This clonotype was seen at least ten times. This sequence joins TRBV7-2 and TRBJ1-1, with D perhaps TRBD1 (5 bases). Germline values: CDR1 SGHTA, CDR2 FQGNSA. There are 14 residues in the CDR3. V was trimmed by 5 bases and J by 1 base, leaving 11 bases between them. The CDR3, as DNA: TGTGCCAGCAGCCCGACAGTTCCGAACACTGAAGCTTTCTTT. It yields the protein CASSPTVPNTEAFF.

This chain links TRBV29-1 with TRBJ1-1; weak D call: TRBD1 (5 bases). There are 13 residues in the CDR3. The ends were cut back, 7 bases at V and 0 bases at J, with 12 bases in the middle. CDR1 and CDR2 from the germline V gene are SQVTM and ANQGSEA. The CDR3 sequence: CSGGEGMNTEAFF. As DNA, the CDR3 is TGCAGCGGGGGGGAGGGGATGAACACTGAAGCTTTCTTT.

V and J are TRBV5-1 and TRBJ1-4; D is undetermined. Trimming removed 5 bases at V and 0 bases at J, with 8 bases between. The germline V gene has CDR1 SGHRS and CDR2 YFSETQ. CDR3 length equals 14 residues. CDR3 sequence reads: CASSPMSTNEKLFF. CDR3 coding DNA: TGCGCCAGCAGTCCCATGTCAACTAATGAAAAACTGTTTTTT.

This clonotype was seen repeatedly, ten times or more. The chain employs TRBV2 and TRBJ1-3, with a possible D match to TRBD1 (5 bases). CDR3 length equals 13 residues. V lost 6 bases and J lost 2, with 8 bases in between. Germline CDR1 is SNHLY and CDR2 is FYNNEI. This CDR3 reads CASRSDTGNTIYF. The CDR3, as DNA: TGTGCCAGCAGATCGGACACTGGAAACACCATATATTTT.

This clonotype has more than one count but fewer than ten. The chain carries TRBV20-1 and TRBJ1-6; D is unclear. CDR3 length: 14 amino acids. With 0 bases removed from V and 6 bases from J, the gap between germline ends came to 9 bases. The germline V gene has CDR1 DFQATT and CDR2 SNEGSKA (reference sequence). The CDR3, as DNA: TGCAGTGCTAGAGATGAAACGGTTAATTCACCCCTCCACTTT. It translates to CSARDETVNSPLHF.

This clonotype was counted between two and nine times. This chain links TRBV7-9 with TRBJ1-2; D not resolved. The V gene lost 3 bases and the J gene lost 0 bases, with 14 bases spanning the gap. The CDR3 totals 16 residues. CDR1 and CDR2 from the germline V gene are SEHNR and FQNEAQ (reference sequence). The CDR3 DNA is TGTGCCAGCAGCTTCGACACACTTCTTGCTAACTATGGCTACACCTTC. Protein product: CASSFDTLLANYGYTF.

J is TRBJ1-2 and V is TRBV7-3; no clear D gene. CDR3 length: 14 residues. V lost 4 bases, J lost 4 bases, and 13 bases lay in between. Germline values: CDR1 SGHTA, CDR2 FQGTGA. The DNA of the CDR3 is TGTGCCAGCAGCTCCCCCGGGTTGAGCTATGGCTACACCTTC. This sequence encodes CASSSPGLSYGYTF.

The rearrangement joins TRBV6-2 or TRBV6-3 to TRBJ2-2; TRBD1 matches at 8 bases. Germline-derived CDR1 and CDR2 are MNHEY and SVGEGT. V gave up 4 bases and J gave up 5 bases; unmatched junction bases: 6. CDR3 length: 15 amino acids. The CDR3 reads CASSSRDRLTGELFF. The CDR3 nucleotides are TGTGCCAGCAGTTCCCGGGACAGGTTAACCGGGGAGCTGTTTTTT.